The 2 T cell receptor beta chains in this list originate from one sample, sequenced in a study of cytomegalovirus exposure and HLA in healthy donors. PCR primers comprised 60 Vbeta and 13 Jbeta primers. The protocol was immunoSEQ multiplex PCR, while the TCRdb copy is restricted to in-frame clones and leaves out a portion. The table lists some 140,000 clones, 70% to 80% of them singletons. The sequenced sample was PBMCs. The receptors come from a female donor in good health and CMV-seropositive.

The chain couples TRBV29-1 to TRBJ2-1; D may be TRBD2 (6 bases). The CDR3 spans 13 residues. The ends were cut back, 3 bases at V and 4 bases at J, with 10 bases in the middle. The V gene's germline CDR1 is SQVTM and CDR2 ANQGSEA. DNA of the CDR3: TGCAGCGTTGATGGGGACTTTTACAATGAGCAGTTCTTC. Residues: CSVDGDFYNEQFF.

The chain couples TRBV7-3 to TRBJ2-6; D is undetermined. Trimming pared 5 bases from V and 1 base from J, leaving 6 bases between. The CDR3 runs 14 residues. CDR1 SGHTA and CDR2 FQGTGA come from the germline V gene. The CDR3 spells CASSPSSGANVLTF. CDR3 bases: TGTGCCAGCAGCCCCTCTTCTGGGGCCAACGTCCTGACTTTC.